This is a list of T cell receptor beta chains from one sample in a study of beta chain features in type 1 diabetes. Sequenced by immunoSEQ multiplex PCR; TCRdb stores in-frame clones only, minus some. The sample shows about 260,000 clones, roughly 20% of them seen only once. The specimen was naive CD4+ T cells from blood. The origin of the receptors is a woman aged 40 to 50 with type 1 diabetes. Both conserved end residues are part of each CDR3. D genes are given only for firm matches. Rows give clone size only sometimes, using once, few, many, or a class for an expanded clone.

size	J	D	V	CDR3	DNA
few	TRBJ1-1	TRBD1	TRBV5-6	CASSSQGAPWNTEAFF	TGTGCCAGCAGTTCACAGGGGGCCCCTTGGAACACTGAAGCTTTCTTT
.	TRBJ1-1	TRBD1	TRBV6-1	CASSGETGALNTEAFF	TGTGCCAGCAGTGGGGAGACAGGGGCCCTGAACACTGAAGCTTTCTTT
few	TRBJ1-1	.	TRBV30	CAWSSYGQPNTEAFF	TGTGCCTGGAGTTCGTATGGACAGCCGAACACTGAAGCTTTCTTT
.	TRBJ1-5	.	TRBV6-6	CASRGLGNQPQHF	TGTGCCAGCAGGGGGCTCGGGAATCAGCCCCAGCATTTT
few	TRBJ2-7	TRBD1	TRBV25-1	CASSDFPGTGAYEQYF	TGTGCCAGCAGTGATTTCCCCGGCACAGGGGCCTACGAGCAGTACTTC
few	TRBJ2-6	.	TRBV9	CASSQGSGANVLTF	TGTGCCAGCTCCCAGGGATCCGGGGCCAACGTCCTGACTTTC
.	TRBJ2-3	.	TRBV7-2	CASSLAQDPDTQYF	TGTGCCAGCAGCTTAGCCCAGGATCCAGATACGCAGTATTTT
.	TRBJ1-2	TRBD1	TRBV4-3	CASHGQGQGGGYTF	TGCGCCAGCCATGGTCAAGGACAGGGGGGCGGCTACACCTTC
.	TRBJ2-7	TRBD2	TRBV27	CASRGTSGSSYEQYF	TGTGCCAGCAGAGGCACTAGCGGCAGCTCCTACGAGCAGTACTTC
.	TRBJ1-1	.	TRBV7-9	CASSSQEITEAFF	TGTGCCAGCAGCTCACAGGAGATCACTGAAGCTTTCTTT
.	TRBJ2-1	TRBD1	TRBV5-1	CASSLGQGSYNEQFF	TGCGCCAGCAGCTTAGGACAGGGCTCCTACAATGAGCAGTTCTTC
.	TRBJ2-1	TRBD1	TRBV15	CATSRSVGQGANEQFF	TGTGCCACCAGCAGATCCGTGGGACAGGGGGCGAATGAGCAGTTCTTC
.	TRBJ2-1	.	TRBV5-1	CASSLVKGGNEQFF	TGCGCCAGCAGCTTGGTAAAAGGGGGCAATGAGCAGTTCTTC
.	TRBJ2-3	TRBD2	TRBV5-4	CASSRLAGGPGTDTQYF	TGTGCCAGCAGCCGACTAGCGGGAGGGCCGGGCACAGATACGCAGTATTTT
few	TRBJ2-7	.	TRBV28	CASSSSRHEQYF	TGTGCCAGCAGTTCATCGCGCCACGAGCAGTACTTC
few	TRBJ2-7	TRBD1	TRBV30	CAWSVRGGNYEQYF	TGTGCCTGGAGTGTACGAGGGGGCAACTACGAGCAGTACTTC
few	TRBJ2-1	.	TRBV2	CASSESSRQFF	TGTGCCAGCAGTGAGTCTAGTCGGCAGTTCTTC